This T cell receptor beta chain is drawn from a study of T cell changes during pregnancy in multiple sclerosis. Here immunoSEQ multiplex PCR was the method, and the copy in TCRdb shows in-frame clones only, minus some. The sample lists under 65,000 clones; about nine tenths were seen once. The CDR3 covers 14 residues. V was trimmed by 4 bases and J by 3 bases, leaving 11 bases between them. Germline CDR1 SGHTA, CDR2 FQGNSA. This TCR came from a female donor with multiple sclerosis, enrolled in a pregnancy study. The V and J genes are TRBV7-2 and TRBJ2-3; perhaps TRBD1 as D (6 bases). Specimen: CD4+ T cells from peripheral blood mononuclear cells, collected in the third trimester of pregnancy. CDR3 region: CASSSQGRTDTQYF. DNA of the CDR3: TGTGCCAGCAGCTCTCAGGGGCGGACAGATACGCAGTATTTT.